Sequencing of this T cell receptor beta chain was carried out in a study of tumor and adjacent non-tumor tissue in lung cancer. Study observations and caveats: In normal lung, the top 100 clones were significantly more dominant than in tumor.

The template was RNA from unsorted bulk tissue. Between August and November 2014, newly diagnosed, chemotherapy-naive lung cancer patients underwent thoracic surgery in China. TCRbeta libraries were built with three rounds of nested PCR, modified from ARM-PCR. TCRdb reprocessed the multiplex PCR reads via MiXCR and lists one record per CDR3 protein. The sample records over 130,000 distinct CDR3 sequences, around 66% being singletons. The CDR3 consists of 14 residues. Per germline, CDR1 DFQATT and CDR2 SNEGSKA (reference sequence). On this clonotype itself: No antigen is known for it. Germline and junction disagree at one end, which may indicate a read error.

Sequencing input: lung tumor tissue. The sequence was obtained from a man aged 60 to 75 with small cell lung cancer. This chain links TRBV20-1 with TRBJ1-2, with unresolved D. This CDR3 is CSTRNLQDNYGYTF. The DNA of the CDR3 is TGCAGTACTAGAAATCTACAAGATAACTATGGCTACACCTTT.